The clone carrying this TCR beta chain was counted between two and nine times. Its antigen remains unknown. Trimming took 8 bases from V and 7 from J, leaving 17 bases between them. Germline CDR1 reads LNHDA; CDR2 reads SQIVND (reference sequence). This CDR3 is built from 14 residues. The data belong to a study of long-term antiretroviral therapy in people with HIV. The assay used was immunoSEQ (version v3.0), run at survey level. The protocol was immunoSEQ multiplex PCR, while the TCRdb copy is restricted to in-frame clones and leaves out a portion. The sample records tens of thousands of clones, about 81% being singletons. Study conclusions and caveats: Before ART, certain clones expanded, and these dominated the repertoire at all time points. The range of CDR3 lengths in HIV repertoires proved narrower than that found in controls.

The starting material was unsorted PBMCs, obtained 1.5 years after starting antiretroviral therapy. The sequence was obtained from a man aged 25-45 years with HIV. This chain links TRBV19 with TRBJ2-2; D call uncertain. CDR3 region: CASGLRLMDGELFF. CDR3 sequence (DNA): TGTGCCAGTGGGCTCCGACTTATGGACGGGGAGCTGTTTTTT.